This T cell receptor (beta chain) originates from a study of response to subunit inactivated influenza vaccine. CDR1 and CDR2 from the germline V gene are SEHNR and FQNEAQ (reference sequence). The CDR3 sequence is 17 residues long. Trimming stripped 0 bases from V and 5 bases from J, with 14 bases between. One entry per CDR3 protein results from TCRdb running MiXCR on the RT-PCR reads. The sample has 300,000 to 350,000 distinct CDR3 sequences, approximately 20% seen once; the top ten hold 10%. The study's findings and limits: There was a suggestion from the authors that each seasonal influenza vaccination recruits few new T cells.

Notes on this clonotype: Its antigen is undetermined.

This specimen was PBMCs from blood, taken 21 months after vaccination. This sequence was found in a man aged 45 to 75 who received an inactivated influenza vaccine. This chain connects TRBV7-9 to TRBJ1-6, with D tentatively TRBD1 (5 bases). CDR3 bases: TGTGCCAGCAGCTTAGCCCTGTCCCGGGGCCATAATTCACCCCTCCACTTT. Its protein is CASSLALSRGHNSPLHF.